This TCR beta chain was retrieved from a study of T-cell reconstitution after alpha-beta-depleted transplantation in children. Study-level results: Where alpha-beta T cells came from about two months after transplant was reportedly several hundred expanded graft clones.

The TCRbeta library was prepared with unique molecular identifiers. A single record per CDR3 protein comes from TCRdb applying MiXCR to the PCR reads. This table holds hundreds of thousands of distinct CDR3 sequences, over 20% found once. On this clonotype: Its matching antigen is unknown.

The CDR3 has 14 residues. Germline-derived CDR1 and CDR2 are DFQATT and SNEGSKA (reference sequence). V lost 1 base and J 3 bases, leaving 13 bases between the germline ends. Sequenced here: PBMCs, sampled before TCRalphabeta/CD19-depleted stem cell transplant. This TCR was sampled from a girl aged 2 to 9 with Fanconi anemia, due to receive a stem cell transplant. The chain recombines TRBV20-1 with TRBJ2-7; D is uncertain. The CDR3 region has the DNA TGCAGTGCTAGAGGGCAGAAGCATATCTACGAGCAGTACTTC. Its protein product is CSARGQKHIYEQYF.